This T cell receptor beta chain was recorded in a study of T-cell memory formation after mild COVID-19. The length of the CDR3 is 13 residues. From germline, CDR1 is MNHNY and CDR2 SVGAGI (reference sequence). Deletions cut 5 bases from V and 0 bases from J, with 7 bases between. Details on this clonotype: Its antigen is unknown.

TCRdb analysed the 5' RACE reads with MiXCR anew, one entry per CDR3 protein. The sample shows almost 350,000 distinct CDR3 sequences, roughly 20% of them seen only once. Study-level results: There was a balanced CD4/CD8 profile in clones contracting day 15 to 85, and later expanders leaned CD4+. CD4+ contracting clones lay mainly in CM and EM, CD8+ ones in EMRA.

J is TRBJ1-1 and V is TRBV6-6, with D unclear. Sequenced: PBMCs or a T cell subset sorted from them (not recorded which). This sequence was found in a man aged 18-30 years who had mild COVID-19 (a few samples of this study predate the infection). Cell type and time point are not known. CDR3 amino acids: CASSIPMNTEAFF. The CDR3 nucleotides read TGTGCCAGCAGTATACCTATGAACACTGAAGCTTTCTTT.